The rows below give T cell receptor beta chains drawn from one sample of a study of identical twins. TCRdb independently ran MiXCR on the 5' RACE reads; one entry per CDR3 protein. The repertoire holds 300,000 to 400,000 distinct CDR3 sequences, with over 9% as singletons. The sample also formed part of further work on yellow fever vaccine responses in identical twins.

The sample comprised CD8+ T cells sorted from blood. The receptors derive from a woman aged 18-29 years in good health. The CDR3 runs from the conserved cysteine through the conserved F or W.

CDR3aa: CATSSRSLTSSYNEQFF; v_gene: TRBV15; j_gene: TRBJ2-1
CDR3aa: CASGEPRTNYGYTF; v_gene: TRBV9; j_gene: TRBJ1-2
CDR3aa: CASTMEGGLNTGELFF; v_gene: TRBV5-5; j_gene: TRBJ2-2
CDR3aa: CASSATIRAYQETQYF; v_gene: TRBV28; j_gene: TRBJ2-5
CDR3aa: CASSSPLAADSGNTIYF; v_gene: TRBV7-9; j_gene: TRBJ1-3
CDR3aa: CASSKWGDYHEQYF; v_gene: TRBV21-1; j_gene: TRBJ2-7
CDR3aa: CASSPWTSGSREQFF; v_gene: TRBV3-1; j_gene: TRBJ2-1
CDR3aa: CASSPGIGELFF; v_gene: TRBV9; j_gene: TRBJ2-2
CDR3aa: CASSTGQGDQPQHF; v_gene: TRBV5-1; j_gene: TRBJ1-5
CDR3aa: CASSSPVPIGNTIYF; v_gene: TRBV12-3/TRBV12-4; j_gene: TRBJ1-3
CDR3aa: CASSYFIEDTEAFF; v_gene: TRBV7-9; j_gene: TRBJ1-1
CDR3aa: CASSLSQGRETQYF; v_gene: TRBV7-9; j_gene: TRBJ2-5
CDR3aa: CASSVGVGWYNEQFF; v_gene: TRBV7-2; j_gene: TRBJ2-1
CDR3aa: CSAGRMTDTQYF; v_gene: TRBV29-1; j_gene: TRBJ2-3
CDR3aa: CASSDYSDRADEAFF; v_gene: TRBV10-1; j_gene: TRBJ1-1
CDR3aa: CASSWGAGGSVNEQYF; v_gene: TRBV12-3/TRBV12-4; j_gene: TRBJ2-7
CDR3aa: CASSYEGANTEAFF; v_gene: TRBV6-5; j_gene: TRBJ1-1
CDR3aa: CATRTLGGKDYGYTF; v_gene: TRBV7-9; j_gene: TRBJ1-2
CDR3aa: CASSPGGGEVETQYF; v_gene: TRBV11-2; j_gene: TRBJ2-5
CDR3aa: CASSYALVQGGSPLHF; v_gene: TRBV6-5; j_gene: TRBJ1-6
CDR3aa: CASSYGGTNTEAFF; v_gene: TRBV2; j_gene: TRBJ1-1
CDR3aa: CASSGIGAIGVNEQFF; v_gene: TRBV3-1; j_gene: TRBJ2-1
CDR3aa: CASSLLSGSTGYNEQFF; v_gene: TRBV11-2; j_gene: TRBJ2-1
CDR3aa: CASSPGAQDTEAFF; v_gene: TRBV3-1; j_gene: TRBJ1-1
CDR3aa: CASSVRGSNQPQHF; v_gene: TRBV13; j_gene: TRBJ1-5
CDR3aa: CASSLKAPLAAETQYF; v_gene: TRBV4-1; j_gene: TRBJ2-5
CDR3aa: CASSEIDEQFF; v_gene: TRBV2; j_gene: TRBJ2-1
CDR3aa: CATSQEGLGSGVVDTQYF; v_gene: TRBV3-1; j_gene: TRBJ2-3
CDR3aa: CASSFRGQIHNEQFF; v_gene: TRBV7-9; j_gene: TRBJ2-1
CDR3aa: CSAAGGRFEDTQYF; v_gene: TRBV20-1; j_gene: TRBJ2-3
CDR3aa: CSVVWTSGSTGELFF; v_gene: TRBV29-1; j_gene: TRBJ2-2
CDR3aa: CASSLRADRNEKLFF; v_gene: TRBV7-8; j_gene: TRBJ1-4
CDR3aa: CASRRVAGGPDTGELFF; v_gene: TRBV4-1; j_gene: TRBJ2-2
CDR3aa: CASSLDSLGNEQFF; v_gene: TRBV11-3; j_gene: TRBJ2-1
CDR3aa: CSVVAADTYEQYF; v_gene: TRBV29-1; j_gene: TRBJ2-7
CDR3aa: CASSSAAGTSLADTQYF; v_gene: TRBV7-9; j_gene: TRBJ2-3
CDR3aa: CASSLPLGYGYTF; v_gene: TRBV7-9; j_gene: TRBJ1-2
CDR3aa: CASSVRQGKNYGYTF; v_gene: TRBV4-1; j_gene: TRBJ1-2
CDR3aa: CASSLGTVVIRGETQYF; v_gene: TRBV12-3/TRBV12-4; j_gene: TRBJ2-5
CDR3aa: CSAQGVNYYGYTF; v_gene: TRBV20-1; j_gene: TRBJ1-2
CDR3aa: CASSETRPNEQFF; v_gene: TRBV5-6; j_gene: TRBJ2-1
CDR3aa: CASRPGQNEKLFF; v_gene: TRBV28; j_gene: TRBJ1-4
CDR3aa: CASSPGTSYETQYF; v_gene: TRBV6-1; j_gene: TRBJ2-5
CDR3aa: CASSLADTYEQYF; v_gene: TRBV5-1; j_gene: TRBJ2-7
CDR3aa: CASTLTGGTNEQFF; v_gene: TRBV12-3/TRBV12-4; j_gene: TRBJ2-1
CDR3aa: CASRTEGLNTEAFF; v_gene: TRBV14; j_gene: TRBJ1-1
CDR3aa: CASSANYGPDTQYF; v_gene: TRBV10-2; j_gene: TRBJ2-3
CDR3aa: CASALSSGGTDTQYF; v_gene: TRBV10-2; j_gene: TRBJ2-3
CDR3aa: CASSFIAGVVREQYF; v_gene: TRBV27; j_gene: TRBJ2-7
CDR3aa: CASSSDTNEQFF; v_gene: TRBV13; j_gene: TRBJ2-1
CDR3aa: CASSLLAAPTKYNEQFF; v_gene: TRBV27; j_gene: TRBJ2-1
CDR3aa: CASSQRGQGDSKGKETQYF; v_gene: TRBV4-2; j_gene: TRBJ2-5
CDR3aa: CASSGDGFYNEQFF; v_gene: TRBV7-8; j_gene: TRBJ2-1
CDR3aa: CASSLAGRVDEQFF; v_gene: TRBV5-1; j_gene: TRBJ2-1